This T cell receptor beta chain was recovered during a study of vaccination and CD4 T cells after COVID-19. Sequencing of the DNA from cultured CD4+ T cells was carried out with the Oncomine TCR Beta short-read assay. TCRdb redid the calling of the PCR reads with MiXCR, one entry per CDR3 protein. The data hold about 21,000 distinct CDR3 sequences, with around 50% observed a single time. CDR3 length: 14 amino acids. Germline loops: CDR1 SNHLY, CDR2 FYNNEI. Losses at the gene ends were 6 bases for V and 4 bases for J; bases not matched to a gene: 7. In its sample, this clonotype was seen a few times. Its specificity is not known. Treatment indicated: roughly 10-day PBMC culture with coronavirus spike peptide pools or control peptides (ViraFEST assay).

Sequencing used CD4+ T cells from blood, cultured in vitro. This clonotype originated in a human donor who had recovered from COVID-19. V and J are TRBV2 and TRBJ1-2; TRBD1 matches at 8 bases. DNA for the CDR3: TGTGCCAGCAGCGGGACGGACAGGGTCTATGGCTACACCTTC. This translates into CASSGTDRVYGYTF.